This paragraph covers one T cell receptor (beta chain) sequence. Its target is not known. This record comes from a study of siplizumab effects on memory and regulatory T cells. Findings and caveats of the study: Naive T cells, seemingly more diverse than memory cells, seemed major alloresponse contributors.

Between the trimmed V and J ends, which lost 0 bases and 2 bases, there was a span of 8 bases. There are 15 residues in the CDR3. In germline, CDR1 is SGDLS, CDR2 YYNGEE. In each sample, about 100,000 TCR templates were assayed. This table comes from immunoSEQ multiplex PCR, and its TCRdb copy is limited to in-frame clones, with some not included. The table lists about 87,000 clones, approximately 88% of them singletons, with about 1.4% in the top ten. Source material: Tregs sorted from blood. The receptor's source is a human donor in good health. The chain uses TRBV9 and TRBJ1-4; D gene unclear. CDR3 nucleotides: TGTGCCAGCAGCGTAGGGGATCTGACTAATGAAAAACTGTTTTTT. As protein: CASSVGDLTNEKLFF.